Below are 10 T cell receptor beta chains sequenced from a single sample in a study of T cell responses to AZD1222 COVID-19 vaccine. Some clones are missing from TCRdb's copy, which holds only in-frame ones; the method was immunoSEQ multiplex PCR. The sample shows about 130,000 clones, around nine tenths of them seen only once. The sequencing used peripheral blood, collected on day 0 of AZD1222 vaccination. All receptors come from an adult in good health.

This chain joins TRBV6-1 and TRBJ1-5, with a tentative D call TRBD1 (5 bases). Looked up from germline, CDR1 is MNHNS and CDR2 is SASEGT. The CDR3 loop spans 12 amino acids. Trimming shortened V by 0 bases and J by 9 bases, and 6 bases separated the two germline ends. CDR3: CASSEAGGPQHF. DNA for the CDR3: TGTGCCAGCAGTGAAGCCGGGGGGCCCCAGCATTTT.

The CDR3: CASSVGPGTGELFF. The DNA of the CDR3 is TGTGCCAGCAGCGTCGGCCCGGGGACCGGGGAGCTGTTTTTT. The chain uses TRBV3-1 (or the pseudogene TRBV3-2) and TRBJ2-2, with a possible D match to TRBD2 (5 bases). Trimming took 5 bases from V and 5 from J, leaving 12 bases between them. The CDR3 extends over 14 amino acids. The germline V gene encodes CDR1 LGHDT and CDR2 YNNKEL (reference sequence).

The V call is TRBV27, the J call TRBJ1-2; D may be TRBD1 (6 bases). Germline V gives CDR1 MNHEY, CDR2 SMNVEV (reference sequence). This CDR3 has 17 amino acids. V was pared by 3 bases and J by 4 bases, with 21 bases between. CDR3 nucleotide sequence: TGTGCCAGCAGTTTTTGGGGGGGCGGGGGATTCCCCTATGGCTACACCTTC. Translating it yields CASSFWGGGGFPYGYTF.

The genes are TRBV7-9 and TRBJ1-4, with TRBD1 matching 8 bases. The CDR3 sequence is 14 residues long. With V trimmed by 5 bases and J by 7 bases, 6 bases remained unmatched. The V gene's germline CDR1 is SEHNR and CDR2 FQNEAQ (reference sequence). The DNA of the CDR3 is TGTGCCAGCAGCCCGACAGGGGTGGTTGAAAAACTGTTTTTT. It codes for CASSPTGVVEKLFF.

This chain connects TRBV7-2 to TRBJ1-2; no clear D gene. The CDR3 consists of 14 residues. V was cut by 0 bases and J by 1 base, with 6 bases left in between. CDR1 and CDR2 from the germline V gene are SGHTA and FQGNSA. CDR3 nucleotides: TGTGCCAGCAGCTTAGCGCCGGGTAACTATGGCTACACCTTC. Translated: CASSLAPGNYGYTF.

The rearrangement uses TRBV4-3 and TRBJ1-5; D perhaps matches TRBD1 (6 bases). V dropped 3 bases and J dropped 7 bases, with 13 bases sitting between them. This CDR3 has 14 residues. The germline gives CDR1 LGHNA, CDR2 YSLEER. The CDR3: CASSQKQGSQPQHF. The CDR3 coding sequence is TGCGCCAGCAGCCAGAAACAGGGTTCCCAGCCCCAGCATTTT.

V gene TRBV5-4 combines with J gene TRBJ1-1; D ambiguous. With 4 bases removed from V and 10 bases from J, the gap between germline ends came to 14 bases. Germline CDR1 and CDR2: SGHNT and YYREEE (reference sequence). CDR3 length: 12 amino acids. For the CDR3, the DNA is TGTGCCAGCAGCCCCGGACGGGAAAGAGCTTTCTTT. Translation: CASSPGRERAFF. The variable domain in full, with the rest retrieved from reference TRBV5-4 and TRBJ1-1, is ETGVTQSPTHLIKTRGQQVTLRCSSQSGHNTVSWYQQALGQGPQFIFQYYREEENGRGNFPPRFSGLQFPNYSSELNVNALELDDSALYLCASSPGRERAFFGQGTRLTVV.

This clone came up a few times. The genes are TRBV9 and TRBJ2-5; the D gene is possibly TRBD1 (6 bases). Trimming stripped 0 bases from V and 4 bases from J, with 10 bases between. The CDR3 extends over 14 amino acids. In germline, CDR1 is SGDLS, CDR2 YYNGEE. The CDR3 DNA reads TGTGCCAGCAGCGTAGATGGGACACTAGAGACCCAGTACTTC. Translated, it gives CASSVDGTLETQYF.

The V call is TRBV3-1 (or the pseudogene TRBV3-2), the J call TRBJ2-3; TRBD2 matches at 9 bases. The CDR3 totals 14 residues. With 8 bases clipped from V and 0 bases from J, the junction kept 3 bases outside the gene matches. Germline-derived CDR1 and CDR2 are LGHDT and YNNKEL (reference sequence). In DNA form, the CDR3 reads TGTGCCAGCCAGCGGGGGGCAAGCACAGATACGCAGTATTTT. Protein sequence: CASQRGASTDTQYF.

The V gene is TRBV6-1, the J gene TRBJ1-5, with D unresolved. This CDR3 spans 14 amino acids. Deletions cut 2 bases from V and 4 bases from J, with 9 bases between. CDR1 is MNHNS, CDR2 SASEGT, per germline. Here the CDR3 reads CASSEIGVNQPQHF. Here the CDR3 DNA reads TGTGCCAGCAGTGAAATCGGAGTTAATCAGCCCCAGCATTTT.